This T cell receptor beta chain was observed in a study of cytomegalovirus exposure and HLA in healthy donors. Study context: Around 86 million unique TCRs, all from HLA-typed donors, were included in an early release of the data. Study outcomes and limitations: Later, an analysis showed that TCR beta chains associated with HLA were more clonally expanded than others that were equally common. Reported findings show TCR beta sequences accurately forecast HLA-A and HLA-B alleles in most subjects.

The PCR ran on 60 Vbeta and 13 Jbeta primers. Using immunoSEQ multiplex PCR, the repertoire was profiled, and TCRdb retains in-frame clones only, with some absent. The sample holds around 95,000 clones, around 82% seen once. As concerns this clone: Its cognate antigen is unknown.

The CDR3 loop spans 13 amino acids. Germline V gene lookup returns CDR1 MDHEN and CDR2 SYDVKM. The V segment lost 11 bases and the J segment 9 bases; nucleotides outside the gene matches: 9. Nominally healthy donors provided the samples, though records likely missed some immune exposures. The TCR comes from a man aged 25 to 40 in good health and CMV-seropositive. Sequencing was done on a sample of PBMCs. V usage is TRBV28 and J usage is TRBJ2-1; TRBD1 matches 11 bases. Here the CDR3 reads CASTGTGGREQFF. The CDR3 region has the DNA TGTGCCTCAACGGGGACAGGGGGACGTGAGCAGTTCTTC.